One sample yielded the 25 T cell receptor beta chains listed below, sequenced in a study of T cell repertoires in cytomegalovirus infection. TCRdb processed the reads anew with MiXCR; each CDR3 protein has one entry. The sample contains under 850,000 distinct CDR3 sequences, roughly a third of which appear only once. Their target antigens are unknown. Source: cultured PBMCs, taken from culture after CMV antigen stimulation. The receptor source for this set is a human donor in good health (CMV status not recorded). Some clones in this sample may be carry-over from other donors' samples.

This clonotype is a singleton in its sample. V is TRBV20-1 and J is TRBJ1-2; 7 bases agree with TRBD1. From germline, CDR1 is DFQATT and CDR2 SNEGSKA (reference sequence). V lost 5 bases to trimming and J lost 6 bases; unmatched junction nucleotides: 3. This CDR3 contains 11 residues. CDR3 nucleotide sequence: TGCAGTGCTGGCGACAGGGATGGCTACACCTTC. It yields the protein CSAGDRDGYTF.

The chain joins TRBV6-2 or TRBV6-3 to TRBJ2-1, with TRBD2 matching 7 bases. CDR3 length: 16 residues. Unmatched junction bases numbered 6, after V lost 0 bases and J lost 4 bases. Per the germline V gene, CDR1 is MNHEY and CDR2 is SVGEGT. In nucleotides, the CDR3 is TGTGCCAGCAGTTACTCGACCAGCGGGGAATACAATGAGCAGTTCTTC. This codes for CASSYSTSGEYNEQFF.

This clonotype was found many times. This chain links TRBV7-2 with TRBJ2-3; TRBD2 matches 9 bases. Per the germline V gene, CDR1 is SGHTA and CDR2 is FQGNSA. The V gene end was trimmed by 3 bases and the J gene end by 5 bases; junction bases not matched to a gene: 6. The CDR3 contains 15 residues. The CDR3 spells CASSFGGRVRDTQYF. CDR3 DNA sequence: TGTGCCAGCAGCTTCGGCGGGAGGGTGAGAGATACGCAGTATTTT.

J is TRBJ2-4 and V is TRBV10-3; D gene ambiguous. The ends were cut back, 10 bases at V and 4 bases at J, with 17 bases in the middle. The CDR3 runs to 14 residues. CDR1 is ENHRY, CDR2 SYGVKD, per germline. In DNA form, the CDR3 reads TGTGCCACCACAGCCGCTGGCCAAAAAAACATTCAGTACTTC. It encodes CATTAAGQKNIQYF.

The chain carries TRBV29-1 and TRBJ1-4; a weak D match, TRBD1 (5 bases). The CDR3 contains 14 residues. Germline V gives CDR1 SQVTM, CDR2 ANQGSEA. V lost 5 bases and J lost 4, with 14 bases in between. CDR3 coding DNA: TGCAGCGTTCCCTTAGACAGCGATAATGAAAAACTGTTTTTT. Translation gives CSVPLDSDNEKLFF. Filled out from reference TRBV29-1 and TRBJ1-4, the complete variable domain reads SAVISQKPSRDICQRGTSLTIQCQVDSQVTMMFWYRQQPGQSLTLIATANQGSEATYESGFVIDKFPISRPNLTFSTLTVSNMSPEDSSIYLCSVPLDSDNEKLFFGSGTQLSVL.

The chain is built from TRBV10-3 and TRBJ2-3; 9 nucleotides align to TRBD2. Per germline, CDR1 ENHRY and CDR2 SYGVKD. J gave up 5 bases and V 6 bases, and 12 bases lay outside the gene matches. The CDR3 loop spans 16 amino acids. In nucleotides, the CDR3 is TGTGCCATCAGCCCGCTAGCGGGACAAGGAGGAGATACGCAGTATTTT. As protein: CAISPLAGQGGDTQYF.

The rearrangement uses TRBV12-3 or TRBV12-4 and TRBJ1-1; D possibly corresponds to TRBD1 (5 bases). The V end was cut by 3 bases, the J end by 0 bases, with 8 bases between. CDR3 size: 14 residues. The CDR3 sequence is CASSFGDLNTEAFF. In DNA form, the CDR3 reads TGTGCCAGCAGTTTCGGGGACTTGAACACTGAAGCTTTCTTT.

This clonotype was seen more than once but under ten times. The CDR3 nucleotides are TGCGCCAGCAGCCAAGGGCAGGGCAGGGTGGCCGGGGAGCTGTTTTTT. Translation: CASSQGQGRVAGELFF. The V gene is TRBV4-1, the J gene TRBJ2-2; possible D gene TRBD1, 5 bases. Trimming pared 1 base from V and 6 bases from J, leaving 15 bases between. The CDR3 is 16 amino acids. The germline gives CDR1 MGHRA, CDR2 YSYEKL.

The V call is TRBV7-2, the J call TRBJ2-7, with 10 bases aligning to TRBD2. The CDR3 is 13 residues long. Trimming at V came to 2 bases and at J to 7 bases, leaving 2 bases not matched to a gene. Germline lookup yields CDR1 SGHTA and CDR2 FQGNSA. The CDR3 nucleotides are TGTGCCAGCAGCTTAACGGGACTAGCGGAGCAGTACTTC. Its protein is CASSLTGLAEQYF.

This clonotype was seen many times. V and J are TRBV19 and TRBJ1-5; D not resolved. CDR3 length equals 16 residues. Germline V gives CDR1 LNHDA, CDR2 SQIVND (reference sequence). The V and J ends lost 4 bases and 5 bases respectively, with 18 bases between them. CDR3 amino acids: CASSTRGGSLDQPQHF. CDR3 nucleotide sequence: TGTGCCAGTAGTACCCGGGGAGGCTCTCTGGATCAGCCCCAGCATTTT.

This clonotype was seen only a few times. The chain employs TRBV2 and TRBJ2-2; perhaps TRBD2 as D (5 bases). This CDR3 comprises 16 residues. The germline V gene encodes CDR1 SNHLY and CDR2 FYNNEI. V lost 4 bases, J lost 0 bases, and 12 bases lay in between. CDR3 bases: TGTGCCAGCAGTGGCCGGACTGAAGCGAACACCGGGGAGCTGTTTTTT. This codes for CASSGRTEANTGELFF. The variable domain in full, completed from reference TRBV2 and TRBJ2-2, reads EPEVTQTPSHQVTQMGQEVILRCVPISNHLYFYWYRQILGQKVEFLVSFYNNEISEKSEIFDDQFSVERPDGSNFTLKIRSTKLEDSAMYFCASSGRTEANTGELFFGEGSRLTVL.

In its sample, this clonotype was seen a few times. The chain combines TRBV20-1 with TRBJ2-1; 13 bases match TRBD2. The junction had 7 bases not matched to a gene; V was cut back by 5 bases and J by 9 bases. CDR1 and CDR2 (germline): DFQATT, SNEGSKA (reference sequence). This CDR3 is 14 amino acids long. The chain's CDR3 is CSAGRTSGGGEQFF. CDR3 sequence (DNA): TGCAGTGCTGGCCGGACTAGCGGGGGAGGTGAGCAGTTCTTC.

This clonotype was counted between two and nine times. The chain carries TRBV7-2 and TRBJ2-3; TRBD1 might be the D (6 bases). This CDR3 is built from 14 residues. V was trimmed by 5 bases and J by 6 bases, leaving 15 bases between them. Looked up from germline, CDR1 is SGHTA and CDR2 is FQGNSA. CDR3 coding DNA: TGTGCCAGCAGCCCGAGGGACACCCGCGATACGCAGTATTTT. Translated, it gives CASSPRDTRDTQYF. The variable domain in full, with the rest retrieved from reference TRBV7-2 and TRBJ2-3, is GAGVSQSPSNKVTEKGKDVELRCDPISGHTALYWYRQSLGQGLEFLIYFQGNSAPDKSGLPSDRFSAERTGGSVSTLTIQRTQQEDSAVYLCASSPRDTRDTQYFGPGTRLTVL.

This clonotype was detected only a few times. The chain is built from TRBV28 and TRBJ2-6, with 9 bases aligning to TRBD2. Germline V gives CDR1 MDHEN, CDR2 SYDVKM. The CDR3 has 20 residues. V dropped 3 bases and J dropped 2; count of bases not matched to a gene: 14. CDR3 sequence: CASSFRPLRRGGPGANVLTF. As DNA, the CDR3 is TGTGCCAGCAGTTTTCGGCCCCTTAGGCGGGGGGGCCCTGGGGCCAACGTCCTGACTTTC.

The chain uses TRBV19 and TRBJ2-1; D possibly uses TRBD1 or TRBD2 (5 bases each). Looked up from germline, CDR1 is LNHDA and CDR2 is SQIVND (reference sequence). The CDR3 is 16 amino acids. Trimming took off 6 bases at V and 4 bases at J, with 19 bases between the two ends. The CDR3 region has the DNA TGTGCCAGTAGCTTAAGGTGGGAGTGGGGGTACAATGAGCAGTTCTTC. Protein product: CASSLRWEWGYNEQFF.

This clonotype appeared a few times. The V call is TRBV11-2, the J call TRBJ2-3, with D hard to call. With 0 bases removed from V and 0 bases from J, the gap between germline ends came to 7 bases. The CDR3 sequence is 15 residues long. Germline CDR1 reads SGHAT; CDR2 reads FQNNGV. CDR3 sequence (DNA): TGTGCCAGCAGCTTAGAAGGGTATAGCACAGATACGCAGTATTTT. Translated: CASSLEGYSTDTQYF.

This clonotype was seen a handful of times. The CDR3: CASSIRAASNQPQHF. The CDR3 nucleotides read TGTGCCAGTAGTATTAGGGCAGCGAGCAATCAGCCCCAGCATTTT. The V gene is TRBV19, the J gene TRBJ1-5; D is unclear. Trimming removed 3 bases from V and 1 base from J, with 10 bases in between. The CDR3 covers 15 residues. The germline V gene has CDR1 LNHDA and CDR2 SQIVND (reference sequence).

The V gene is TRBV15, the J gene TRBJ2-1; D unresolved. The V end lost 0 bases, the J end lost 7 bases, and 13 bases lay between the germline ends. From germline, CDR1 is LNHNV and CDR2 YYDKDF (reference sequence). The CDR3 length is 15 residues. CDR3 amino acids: CATSRDPGPQNEQFF. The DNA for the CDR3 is TGTGCCACCAGCAGAGATCCTGGGCCCCAGAATGAGCAGTTCTTC. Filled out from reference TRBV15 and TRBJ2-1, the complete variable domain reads DAMVIQNPRYQVTQFGKPVTLSCSQTLNHNVMYWYQQKSSQAPKLLFHYYDKDFNNEADTPDNFQSRRPNTSFCFLDIRSPGLGDTAMYLCATSRDPGPQNEQFFGPGTRLTVL.

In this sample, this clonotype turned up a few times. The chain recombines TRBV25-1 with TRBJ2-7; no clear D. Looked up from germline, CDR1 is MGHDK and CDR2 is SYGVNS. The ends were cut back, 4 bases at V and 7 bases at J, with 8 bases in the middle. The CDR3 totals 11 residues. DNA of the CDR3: TGTGCCAGCAGTGGAATGTGGGAGCAGTACTTC. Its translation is CASSGMWEQYF.

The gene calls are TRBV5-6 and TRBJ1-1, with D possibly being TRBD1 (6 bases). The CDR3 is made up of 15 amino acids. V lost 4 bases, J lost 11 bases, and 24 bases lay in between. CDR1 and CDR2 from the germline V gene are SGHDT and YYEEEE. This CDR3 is CASSPRTGGGFRAFF. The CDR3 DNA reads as TGTGCCAGCAGCCCCAGGACCGGGGGCGGATTTCGGGCTTTCTTT.

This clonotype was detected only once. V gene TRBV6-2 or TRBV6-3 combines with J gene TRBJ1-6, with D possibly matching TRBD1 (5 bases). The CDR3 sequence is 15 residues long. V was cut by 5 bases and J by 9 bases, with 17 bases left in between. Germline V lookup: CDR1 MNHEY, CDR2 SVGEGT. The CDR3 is CASSRQGQRGSPLHF. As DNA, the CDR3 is TGTGCCAGCAGTCGTCAAGGCCAAAGGGGTTCACCCCTCCACTTT.

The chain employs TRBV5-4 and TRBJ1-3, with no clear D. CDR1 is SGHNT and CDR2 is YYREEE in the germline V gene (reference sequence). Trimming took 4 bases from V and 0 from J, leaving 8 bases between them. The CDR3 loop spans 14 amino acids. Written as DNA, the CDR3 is TGTGCCAGCAGCCAACGTAACTCTGGAAACACCATATATTTT. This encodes CASSQRNSGNTIYF.

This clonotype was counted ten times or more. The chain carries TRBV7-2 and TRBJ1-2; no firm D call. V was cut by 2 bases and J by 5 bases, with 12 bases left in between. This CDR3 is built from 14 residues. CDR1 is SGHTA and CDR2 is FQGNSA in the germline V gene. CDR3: CASSLNFRGYGYTF. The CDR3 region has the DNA TGTGCCAGCAGCTTAAATTTCCGCGGTTATGGCTACACCTTC.

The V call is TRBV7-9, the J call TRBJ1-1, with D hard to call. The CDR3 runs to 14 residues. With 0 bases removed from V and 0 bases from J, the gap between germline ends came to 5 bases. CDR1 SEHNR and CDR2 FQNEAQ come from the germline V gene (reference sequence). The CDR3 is CASSLAAVNTEAFF. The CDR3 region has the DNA TGTGCCAGCAGCTTAGCGGCAGTGAACACTGAAGCTTTCTTT.

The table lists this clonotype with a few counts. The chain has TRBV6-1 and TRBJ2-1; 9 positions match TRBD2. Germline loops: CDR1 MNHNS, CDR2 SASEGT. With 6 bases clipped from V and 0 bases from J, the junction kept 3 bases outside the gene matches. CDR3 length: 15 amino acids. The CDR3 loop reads CASRQAGGSYNEQFF. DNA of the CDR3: TGTGCCAGCAGGCAAGCGGGAGGCTCCTACAATGAGCAGTTCTTC.